The sequence of this TCR beta chain was determined in a study of Graves' ophthalmopathy and Graves' hyperthyroidism. CDR3 size: 11 residues. The germline gives CDR1 DFQATT, CDR2 SNEGSKA (reference sequence). Trimming removed 5 bases at V and 5 bases at J, with 9 bases between. Researchers took RNA transcripts and amplified TCR beta CDR3 regions from them. First-round RT-PCR relied on HTBI primers, and a second-round multiplex PCR came next. TCRdb reprocessed the multiplex PCR reads with MiXCR, giving one entry per CDR3 protein. The sample has 400,000 to 500,000 distinct CDR3 sequences, 21% seen once. Whole-study results and caveats: Appearing in blood as well were most expanded thyroid clonotypes above 0.001 frequency. Distinction of ophthalmopathy from stable hyperthyroidism by a 13-signature model reached roughly 88% sensitivity and 75% to 84% specificity.

This clonotype was detected many times. Antigen: not known. The diagnostic workup employed clinical symptoms, serum thyroxine, TRAb, thyroid ultrasound and orbital computed tomography. Sequenced sample: peripheral blood. This TCR derives from a young woman with stable Graves' hyperthyroidism. The chain is built from TRBV20-1 and TRBJ1-2; unclear D gene. The CDR3 spells CSAGRDYGYTF. CDR3 DNA sequence: TGCAGTGCTGGCCGGGATTATGGCTACACCTTC.